This is a list of T cell receptor beta chains from one sample in a study of cytomegalovirus exposure and HLA in healthy donors. The method was immunoSEQ multiplex PCR; TCRdb's version includes in-frame clones alone and lacks a portion of them. Found here are 90,000 to 120,000 clones, around 77% of them singletons; the top ten hold roughly 2%. The specimen was PBMCs. These receptors were taken from a man younger than 30 in good health and CMV-seronegative. The CDR3 runs from the conserved cysteine through the conserved F or W. Each record gives: J gene, V gene, CDR3 length, clone size, D gene, CDR3 DNA, CDR3 protein. The D gene is left open where the match is weak. Clone size is not always given. Where it is, it says once, few, many or a class for expanded clones.

TRBJ1-1,TRBV5-1,13,NA,NA,TGCGCCAGCAGCTTGGGCTATCAGGATGAAGCTTTCTTT,CASSLGYQDEAFF
TRBJ1-5,TRBV5-4,14,NA,NA,TGTGCCAGCAGCTCCCCGGGACAAAATCAGCCCCAGCATTTT,CASSSPGQNQPQHF
TRBJ2-3,TRBV19,14,NA,NA,TGTGCCAGTAGTATATCCCAGTACCCAGATACGCAGTATTTT,CASSISQYPDTQYF
TRBJ1-2,TRBV20-1,11,NA,TRBD1,TGCAGTTCCTACAGGGGGCTCGGCTACACCTTC,CSSYRGLGYTF
TRBJ2-3,TRBV11-3,16,NA,TRBD2,TGTGCCAGCAGCCGAAGGGCTAGCGGGGACACAGATACGCAGTATTTT,CASSRRASGDTDTQYF
TRBJ2-6,TRBV5-1,17,NA,NA,TGCGCCAGCAGCTTGGCCGGACAGCTCCCTGGGGCCAACGTCCTGACTTTC,CASSLAGQLPGANVLTF
TRBJ2-3,TRBV6-6,15,few,NA,TGTGCCAGCGGGCGGACTGCGTCTAGCACAGATACGCAGTATTTT,CASGRTASSTDTQYF
TRBJ2-2,TRBV6-1,15,NA,TRBD2,TGTGCCAGCAGCCCCGGGACTACCCGCACCGGGGAGCTGTTTTTT,CASSPGTTRTGELFF
TRBJ2-5,TRBV5-6,15,NA,TRBD2,TGTGCCAGCAGCTGGGGGGGTTCACGGGGGGAGACCCAGTACTTC,CASSWGGSRGETQYF
TRBJ2-2,TRBV4-3,13,few,NA,TGCGCCAGCAGCCAAGATATCACCGGGGAGCTGTTTTTT,CASSQDITGELFF
TRBJ2-7,TRBV10-1,17,NA,NA,TGCGCCAGCAGTGAGACCCGGCAGGGGGGTAAGTCCTACGAGCAGTACTTC,CASSETRQGGKSYEQYF
TRBJ1-5,TRBV9,15,once,NA,TGTGCCAGCAGCGCGGCGGGACTTCGCAATCAGCCCCAGCATTTT,CASSAAGLRNQPQHF
TRBJ2-7,TRBV4-1,15,few,NA,TGCGCCAGCAGCCAAACGGTAAGGGAGTCGTACGAGCAGTACTTC,CASSQTVRESYEQYF
TRBJ1-1,TRBV6-5,14,NA,NA,TGTGCCAGCAGAACTCGGGGGGTGAACACTGAAGCTTTCTTT,CASRTRGVNTEAFF
TRBJ1-6,TRBV5-1,19,NA,TRBD1,TGCGCCAGCAGCCTTTCTCCGGGACAGGGGTTCCTCGATAATTCACCCCTCCACTTT,CASSLSPGQGFLDNSPLHF
TRBJ2-1,TRBV13,14,NA,TRBD2,TGTGCCAGTCAGCCGGGGGGCTCCTACAATGAGCAGTTCTTC,CASQPGGSYNEQFF
TRBJ1-5,TRBV10-1,15,NA,NA,TGCGCCAGCAGTGCCCTAGGGGGAAGGAATCAGCCCCAGCATTTT,CASSALGGRNQPQHF
TRBJ1-5,TRBV10-1,15,NA,NA,TGCGCCAGCAGCGCGGGACGGAATAGCAATCAGCCCCAGCATTTT,CASSAGRNSNQPQHF
TRBJ2-5,TRBV7-9,13,few,TRBD2,TGTGCCAGCGACCCACTAGCGGATGAGACCCAGTACTTC,CASDPLADETQYF
TRBJ1-1,TRBV29-1,12,NA,NA,TGCAGCGCGGGGACATGGGGCACTGAAGCTTTCTTT,CSAGTWGTEAFF
TRBJ2-3,TRBV11-2,12,few,NA,TGTGCCAGCAGCTTGGCTTTGCATACGCAGTATTTT,CASSLALHTQYF
TRBJ1-1,TRBV18,15,NA,NA,TGTGCCAGCTCACCGGCAGGGTCCATTTTTACTGAAGCTTTCTTT,CASSPAGSIFTEAFF
TRBJ2-3,TRBV2,16,NA,TRBD2,TGTGCCAGCAGGGGGGCTAGCGGGGGGTCCACAGATACGCAGTATTTT,CASRGASGGSTDTQYF
TRBJ1-2,TRBV7-9,15,NA,TRBD1,TGTGCCAGCAGCTCCGGACAGGGGAGGATCTATGGCTACACCTTC,CASSSGQGRIYGYTF
TRBJ2-7,TRBV5-1,15,NA,TRBD1,TGCGCCAGCAGCTCATGGGGGACAGGGGACTACGAGCAGTACTTC,CASSSWGTGDYEQYF
TRBJ1-2,TRBV27,16,NA,TRBD1,TGTGCCAGCAGTCCTCTCACCTTACAGGGGAGCTATGGCTACACCTTC,CASSPLTLQGSYGYTF
TRBJ1-5,TRBV6-5,13,NA,NA,TGTGCCAGCAGGCAGGGGCAGGATCAGCCCCAGCATTTT,CASRQGQDQPQHF
TRBJ2-7,TRBV27,15,NA,NA,TGTGCCAGCGTAGCCCTCGGGACAAAGTCCTACGAGCAGTACTTC,CASVALGTKSYEQYF
TRBJ1-2,TRBV27,14,NA,NA,TGTGCCAGCAGTTTACGGGGACTAGACTATGGCTACACCTTC,CASSLRGLDYGYTF
TRBJ2-5,TRBV19,15,NA,TRBD1,TGTGCCAGTAGTAGGGGACAGGGGGCCCAAGAGACCCAGTACTTC,CASSRGQGAQETQYF
TRBJ2-2,TRBV2,15,NA,TRBD1,TGTGCCAGCCGACCGACAGGGGCGCTAACCGGGGAGCTGTTTTTT,CASRPTGALTGELFF
TRBJ2-7,TRBV5-1,15,NA,TRBD1,TGCGCCAGCAGCGATACGGGACAGGGGGACTACGAGCAGTACTTC,CASSDTGQGDYEQYF
TRBJ2-3,TRBV5-1,13,few,TRBD2,TGCGCCAGCGAAGCGGGGGGAACAGATACGCAGTATTTT,CASEAGGTDTQYF
TRBJ2-1,TRBV27,16,NA,TRBD2,TGTGCCAGCAGTTTATTGAACGGGGGGGCCGGGGATGAGCAGTTCTTC,CASSLLNGGAGDEQFF
TRBJ1-1,TRBV5-1,12,NA,NA,TGCGCCAGCAGCCCTCGCGGCACTGAAGCTTTCTTT,CASSPRGTEAFF
TRBJ2-4,TRBV7-8,14,NA,NA,TGTGCCAGCAGCTTAGGGGGGGACCTAAACATTCAGTACTTC,CASSLGGDLNIQYF
TRBJ1-1,TRBV21-1,18,NA,NA,NA,CASSKWGSGTDQRTEAFF
TRBJ1-4,TRBV7-3,15,NA,NA,TGTGCCAGCAGCTACCAGGGCCGGTCGAATGAAAAACTGTTTTTT,CASSYQGRSNEKLFF
TRBJ2-1,TRBV7-2,15,once,TRBD2,TGTGCCAGCAGCCCTAGCGGATGGGCCTACAATGAGCAGTTCTTC,CASSPSGWAYNEQFF
TRBJ2-7,TRBV7-2,15,once,TRBD1,TGTGCCAGCAGCTTAGTGGGACAGGGGCGCGACGAGCAGTACTTC,CASSLVGQGRDEQYF
TRBJ1-5,TRBV18,14,NA,NA,TGTGCCAGCTCCTCCGGACAGTCCCCTCAGCCCCAGCATTTT,CASSSGQSPQPQHF
TRBJ2-7,TRBV7-6,15,NA,NA,TGTGCCAGCAGCTTAGGGAGGGGGCTTTCTTACGAGCAGTACTTC,CASSLGRGLSYEQYF
TRBJ2-7,TRBV5-5,12,few,NA,TGTGCCAGCAGCTCAGTCTCCTACGAGCAGTACTTC,CASSSVSYEQYF
TRBJ2-7,TRBV6-1,15,NA,NA,TGTGCCAGCAGTTCCCTTAGGGGTAACTCCTACGAGCAGTACTTC,CASSSLRGNSYEQYF
TRBJ2-7,TRBV9,14,NA,NA,TGTGCCAGCAGCGGTAGTTGGGCCTCCTACGAGCAGTACTTC,CASSGSWASYEQYF
TRBJ2-1,TRBV5-1,12,NA,TRBD2,TGCGCCAGCGGGACTAACTACAATGAGCAGTTCTTC,CASGTNYNEQFF
TRBJ2-3,TRBV7-2,14,NA,NA,TGTGCCAGCAGCTTAGGGTCTAGCTTTGATACGCAGTATTTT,CASSLGSSFDTQYF
TRBJ1-6,TRBV2,13,NA,NA,TGTGCCAGCAGTGACCGGGAGGCTTCACCCCTCCACTTT,CASSDREASPLHF
TRBJ2-5,TRBV10-3,14,NA,TRBD2,TGTGCCATCAGTGCCGCGGGGGGGAGAGAGACCCAGTACTTC,CAISAAGGRETQYF
TRBJ2-4,TRBV4-3,14,NA,TRBD1,TGCGCCAGCAGCCGCGCCAGACAGGGGACCATTCAGTACTTC,CASSRARQGTIQYF
TRBJ1-1,TRBV5-6,14,NA,NA,TGTGCCAGCAGCGGAGGGGCCCGGGCGACTGAAGCTTTCTTT,CASSGGARATEAFF
TRBJ2-3,TRBV19,13,NA,NA,TGTGCCAGTAGTCCCGGTTTCACAGATACGCAGTATTTT,CASSPGFTDTQYF
TRBJ2-7,TRBV19,13,NA,TRBD1,TGTGCCAGTAGTGTGGACAGGGGAACTGAGCAGTACTTC,CASSVDRGTEQYF